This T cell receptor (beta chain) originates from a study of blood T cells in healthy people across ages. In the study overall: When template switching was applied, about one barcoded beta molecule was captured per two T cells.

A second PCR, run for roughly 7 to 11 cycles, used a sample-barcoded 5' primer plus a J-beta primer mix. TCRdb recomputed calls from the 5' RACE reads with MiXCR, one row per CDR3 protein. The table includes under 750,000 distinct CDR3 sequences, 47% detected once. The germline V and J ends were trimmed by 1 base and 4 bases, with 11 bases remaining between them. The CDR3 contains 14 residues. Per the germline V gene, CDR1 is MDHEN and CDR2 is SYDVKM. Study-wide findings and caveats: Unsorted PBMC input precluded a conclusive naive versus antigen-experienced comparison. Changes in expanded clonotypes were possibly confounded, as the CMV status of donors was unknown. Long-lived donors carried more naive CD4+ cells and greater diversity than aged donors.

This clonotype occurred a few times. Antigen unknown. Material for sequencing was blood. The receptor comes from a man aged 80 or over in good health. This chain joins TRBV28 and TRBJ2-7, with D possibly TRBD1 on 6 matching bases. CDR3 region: CASSLFGGTYEQYF. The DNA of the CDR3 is TGTGCCAGCAGTTTATTTGGGGGCACTTACGAGCAGTACTTC.